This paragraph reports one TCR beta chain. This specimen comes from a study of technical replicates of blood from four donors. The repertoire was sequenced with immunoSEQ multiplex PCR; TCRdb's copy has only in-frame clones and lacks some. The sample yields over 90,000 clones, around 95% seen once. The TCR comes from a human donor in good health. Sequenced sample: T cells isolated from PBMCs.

The CDR3 DNA is TGTGCCAGGCCGACTAGCGGGTTTCTTATGGAGGCCTACAATGAGCAGTTCTTC. Its translation is CARPTSGFLMEAYNEQFF. The chain has TRBV19 and TRBJ2-1, with TRBD2 matching 10 bases. V lost 9 bases, J lost 2 bases, and 16 bases stayed unmatched. Germline V gene sequence: CDR1 LNHDA, CDR2 SQIVND (reference sequence). The CDR3 is 18 residues long.